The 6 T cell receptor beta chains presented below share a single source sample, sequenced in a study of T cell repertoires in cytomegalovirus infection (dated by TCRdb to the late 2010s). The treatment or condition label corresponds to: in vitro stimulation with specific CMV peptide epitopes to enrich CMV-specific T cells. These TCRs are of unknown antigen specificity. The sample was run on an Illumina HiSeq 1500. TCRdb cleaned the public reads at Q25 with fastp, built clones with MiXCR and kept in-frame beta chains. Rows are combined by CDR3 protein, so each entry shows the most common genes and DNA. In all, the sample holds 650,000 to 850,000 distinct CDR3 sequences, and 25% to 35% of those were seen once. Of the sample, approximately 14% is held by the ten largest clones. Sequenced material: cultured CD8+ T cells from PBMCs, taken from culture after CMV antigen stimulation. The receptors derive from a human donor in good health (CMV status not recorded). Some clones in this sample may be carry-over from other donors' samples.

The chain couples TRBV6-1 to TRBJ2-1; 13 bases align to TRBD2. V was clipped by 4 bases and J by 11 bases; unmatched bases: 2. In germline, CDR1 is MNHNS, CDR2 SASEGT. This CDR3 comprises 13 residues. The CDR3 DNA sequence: TGTGCCAGCAGTGGACTAGCGGGGGGTCAGCAGTTCTTC. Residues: CASSGLAGGQQFF.

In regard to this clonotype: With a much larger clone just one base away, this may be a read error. The CDR3 spells CASSFSGENLPLHF. The CDR3, as DNA: TGTGCCAGCAGCTTTTCGGGGGAGAATTTACCCCTCCACTTT. The chain couples TRBV7-2 to TRBJ1-6; maybe TRBD1 (5 bases). The germline CDR1 and CDR2 sequences are SGHTA and FQGNSA. The length of the CDR3 is 14 residues.

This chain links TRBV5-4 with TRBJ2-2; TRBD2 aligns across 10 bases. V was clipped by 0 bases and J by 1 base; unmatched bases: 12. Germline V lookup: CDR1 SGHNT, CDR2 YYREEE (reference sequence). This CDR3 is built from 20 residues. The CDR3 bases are TGTGCCAGCAGCTTGGCCTTAGCGGGGGGCCTACTAGAGAACACCGGGGAGCTGTTTTTT. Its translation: CASSLALAGGLLENTGELFF.

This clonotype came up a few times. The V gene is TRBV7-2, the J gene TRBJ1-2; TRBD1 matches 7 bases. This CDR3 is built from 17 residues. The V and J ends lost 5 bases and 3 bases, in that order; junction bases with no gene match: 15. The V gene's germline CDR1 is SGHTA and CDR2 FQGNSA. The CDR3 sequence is CASSHPRQGNWDYGYTF. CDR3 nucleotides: TGTGCCAGCAGCCATCCGAGACAGGGCAATTGGGACTATGGCTACACCTTC.

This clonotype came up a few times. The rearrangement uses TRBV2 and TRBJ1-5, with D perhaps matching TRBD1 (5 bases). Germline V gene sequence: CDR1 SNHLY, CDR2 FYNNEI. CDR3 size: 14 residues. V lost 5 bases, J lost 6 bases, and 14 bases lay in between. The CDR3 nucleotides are TGTGCCAGCAGTACTAGGGGCATCGCTCAGCCCCAGCATTTT. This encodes CASSTRGIAQPQHF.

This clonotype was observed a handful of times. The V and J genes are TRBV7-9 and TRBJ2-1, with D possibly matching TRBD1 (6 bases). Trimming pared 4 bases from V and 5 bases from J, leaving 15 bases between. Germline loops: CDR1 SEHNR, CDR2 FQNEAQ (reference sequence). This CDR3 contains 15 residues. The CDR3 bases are TGTGCCAGCAGCTCTACAGGGCCTGGACACAATGAGCAGTTCTTC. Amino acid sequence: CASSSTGPGHNEQFF. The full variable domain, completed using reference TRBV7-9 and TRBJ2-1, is DTGVSQNPRHKITKRGQNVTFRCDPISEHNRLYWYRQTLGQGPEFLTYFQNEAQLEKSRLLSDRFSAERPKGSFSTLEIQRTEQGDSAMYLCASSSTGPGHNEQFFGPGTRLTVL.